These 15 T cell receptor beta chains were sequenced from one sample in a study of identifying expanded T cells in peripheral blood. Profiling relied on immunoSEQ multiplex PCR, and the TCRdb table lists in-frame clones only, not all of them. The sample shows around 90,000 clones, 88% of them seen only once. The sample consisted of blood. Source of these receptors: a person between 18 and 75 years old in good health.

The chain is built from TRBV19 and TRBJ1-1; a possible D gene is TRBD1 (5 bases). Germline CDR1 and CDR2: LNHDA and SQIVND (reference sequence). Between the trimmed V and J ends, which lost 1 base and 1 base, there was a span of 10 bases. The CDR3 covers 15 residues. For the CDR3, the DNA is TGTGCCAGTAGTATAGTTGGACATACGAACACTGAAGCTTTCTTT. Translating it yields CASSIVGHTNTEAFF.

CDR3 coding DNA: TGCAGCGTCCAGGGGGCTCAAGAGACCCAGTACTTC. This sequence encodes CSVQGAQETQYF. The V call is TRBV29-1, the J call TRBJ2-5, with TRBD1 matching 8 bases. Germline V CDR1 and CDR2: SQVTM, ANQGSEA. CDR3 size: 12 residues. V was pared by 6 bases and J by 2 bases, with 2 bases of the junction left unmatched.

The V call is TRBV28, the J call TRBJ1-2; TRBD1 matches 7 bases. Germline CDR1 is MDHEN and CDR2 is SYDVKM. The J segment lost 0 bases and the V segment lost 5 bases, leaving 6 bases of the junction unmatched. There are 15 residues in the CDR3. This chain's CDR3 is CASSPAGQANYGYTF. The CDR3 nucleotides read TGTGCCAGCAGTCCCGCAGGACAGGCTAACTATGGCTACACCTTC.

The rearrangement uses TRBV19 and TRBJ2-7; tentative D call: TRBD1 (6 bases). This CDR3 contains 14 residues. The germline V gene has CDR1 LNHDA and CDR2 SQIVND (reference sequence). V lost 6 bases, J lost 2 bases, and 14 bases lay in between. CDR3 in amino acids: CASRPSTGTYEQYF. CDR3 DNA sequence: TGTGCCAGTAGACCTTCGACAGGAACCTACGAGCAGTACTTC.

This clone turned up a few times. This chain links TRBV23-1 with TRBJ1-2, with D unclear. TRBV23-1 is designated an ORF whose function remains uncertain. Between the trimmed V and J ends, which lost 6 bases and 8 bases, there was a span of 16 bases. The CDR3 runs 13 residues. The CDR3 DNA reads TGCGCCAGCAGCCTTTGGGGTCTGCGGGGCTACACCTTC. Amino acid sequence: CASSLWGLRGYTF.

The rearrangement links TRBV11-2 to TRBJ2-1; D call uncertain. The CDR3 covers 13 residues. Trimming took off 6 bases at V and 3 bases at J, with 9 bases between the two ends. The germline gives CDR1 SGHAT, CDR2 FQNNGV. The chain's CDR3 is CASRPAGYNEQFF. DNA for the CDR3: TGTGCCAGCAGGCCCGCTGGCTACAATGAGCAGTTCTTC. The full variable domain, rest sourced from reference TRBV11-2 and TRBJ2-1, is EAGVAQSPRYKIIEKRQSVAFWCNPISGHATLYWYQQILGQGPKLLIQFQNNGVVDDSQLPKDRFSAERLKGVDSTLKIQPAKLEDSAVYLCASRPAGYNEQFFGPGTRLTVL.

V is TRBV6-6 and J is TRBJ2-7; D is undetermined. V lost 5 bases, J lost 5 bases, and 13 bases lay in between. In germline, CDR1 is MNHNY, CDR2 SVGAGI (reference sequence). CDR3 length: 13 residues. CDR3 nucleotides: TGTGCCAGCAGTCCCCAGGAAGCGAACGAGCAGTACTTC. Translation gives CASSPQEANEQYF.

This clone came up once. Within the sample, other DNA sequences also encode this same CDR3. The chain links TRBV19 to TRBJ1-1; no definite D call. V was shortened by 3 bases and J by 1 base, with 6 bases between the two germline ends. The CDR3 runs 13 residues. Germline loops: CDR1 LNHDA, CDR2 SQIVND (reference sequence). DNA for the CDR3: TGTGCCAGTAGTATCTCGGGGAACACTGAAGCTTTCTTT. This codes for CASSISGNTEAFF.

V usage is TRBV19 and J usage is TRBJ1-2; a possible D gene is TRBD1 (5 bases). Germline V lookup: CDR1 LNHDA, CDR2 SQIVND (reference sequence). V was clipped by 3 bases and J by 6 bases, with 8 bases between them. This CDR3 has 12 residues. CDR3 in amino acids: CASSMQGHGYTF. The DNA for the CDR3 is TGTGCCAGTAGTATGCAGGGACATGGCTACACCTTC.

The DNA for the CDR3 is TGTGCCAGCAGTACCGGGGCCCCGAACACCGGGGAGCTGTTTTTT. Residues: CASSTGAPNTGELFF. The genes are TRBV28 and TRBJ2-2, with D tentatively TRBD1 or TRBD2 (5 bases each). From germline, CDR1 is MDHEN and CDR2 SYDVKM. V gave up 5 bases and J gave up 0 bases, with 10 bases separating them. The CDR3 is 15 amino acids.

This clone was seen only a few times. This rearrangement joins TRBV5-1 to TRBJ2-7; TRBD1 is a possible D gene (5 bases). The germline V gene encodes CDR1 SGHRS and CDR2 YFSETQ. The CDR3 length is 14 residues. In nucleotides, the CDR3 is TGCGCAGACCTGATTCAGGGCGCCACCTACGAGCAGTACTTC. Amino acids: CADLIQGATYEQYF.

This rearrangement joins TRBV5-8 to TRBJ2-3, with D maybe TRBD1 (6 bases). The CDR3 contains 17 residues. The germline V gene encodes CDR1 SGHTS and CDR2 YDEGEE. V gave up 4 bases and J gave up 4 bases, with 22 bases separating them. CDR3: CASSPGQLLRRADTQYF. DNA of the CDR3: TGTGCCAGCAGCCCAGGACAGCTACTCAGGAGAGCAGATACGCAGTATTTT. The variable domain in full, with the rest retrieved from reference TRBV5-8 and TRBJ2-3, is EAGVTQSPTHLIKTRGQQATLRCSPISGHTSVYWYQQALGLGLQFLLWYDEGEERNRGNFPPRFSGRQFPNYSSELNVNALELEDSALYLCASSPGQLLRRADTQYFGPGTRLTVL.

The chain uses TRBV30 and TRBJ2-3; D perhaps matches TRBD2 (5 bases). The CDR3 contains 15 residues. Germline CDR1 GTSNPN, CDR2 SVGIG (reference sequence). Trimming removed 1 base from V and 6 bases from J, with 17 bases in between. CDR3 loop: CAWSASRGERDTQYF. CDR3 coding DNA: TGTGCCTGGAGTGCTTCGCGCGGAGAGCGGGATACGCAGTATTTT.

The V and J genes are TRBV6-1 and TRBJ2-2; 7 positions match TRBD2. Looked up from germline, CDR1 is MNHNS and CDR2 is SASEGT. V lost 9 bases to trimming and J lost 3 bases; unmatched junction nucleotides: 10. CDR3 length: 15 amino acids. CDR3 nucleotides: TGTGCCAGTGCCCCCCGGGGGGATTACACCGGGGAGCTGTTTTTT. Translating gives CASAPRGDYTGELFF.

The chain carries TRBV5-1 and TRBJ2-3; 11 positions agree with TRBD2. Germline V gene lookup returns CDR1 SGHRS and CDR2 YFSETQ. V was clipped by 3 bases and J by 4 bases; unmatched bases: 4. The CDR3 sequence is 15 residues long. The CDR3 DNA follows: TGCGCCAGCAGCTACGGACTAGCGGGCTCAGATACGCAGTATTTT. Its protein is CASSYGLAGSDTQYF.